This TCR beta chain comes out of a study of early T cells in non-severe SARS-CoV-2 infection. Study overall: Sequencing input comprised bulk RNA from unsorted whole blood; chain pairing was not available.

This clonotype showed up many times. A single record per CDR3 protein comes from TCRdb applying MiXCR to the 5' RACE reads. Of roughly 33,000 distinct CDR3 sequences in the sample, less than 5.5% were seen once. The CDR3 sequence is 15 residues long. With 2 bases clipped from V and 9 bases from J, the junction kept 9 bases outside the gene matches. Germline loops: CDR1 SGHRS, CDR2 YFSETQ. Material for sequencing was whole blood. The receptor was isolated from an adult who was a healthcare worker with PCR-confirmed SARS-CoV-2 infection or an uninfected control (not recorded which). The chain couples TRBV5-1 to TRBJ2-1, with 9 bases lining up with TRBD2. Here the CDR3 DNA reads TGCGCCAGCAGCTTCTTTTTAGCGGGGGTTGGTGAGCAGTTCTTC. Protein sequence: CASSFFLAGVGEQFF.